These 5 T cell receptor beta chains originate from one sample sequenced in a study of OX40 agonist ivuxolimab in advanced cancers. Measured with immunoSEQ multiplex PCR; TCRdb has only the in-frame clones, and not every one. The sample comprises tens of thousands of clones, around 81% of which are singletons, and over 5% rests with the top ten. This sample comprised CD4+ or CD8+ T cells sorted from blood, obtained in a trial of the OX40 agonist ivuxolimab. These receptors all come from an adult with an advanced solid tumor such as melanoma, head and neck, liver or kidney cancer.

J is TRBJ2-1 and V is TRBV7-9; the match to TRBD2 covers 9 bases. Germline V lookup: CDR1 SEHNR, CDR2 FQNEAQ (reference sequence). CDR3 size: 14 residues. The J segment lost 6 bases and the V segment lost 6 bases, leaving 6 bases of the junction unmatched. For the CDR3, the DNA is TGTGCCAGCAGATTTAGCGGGAGTGGCAATGAGCAGTTCTTC. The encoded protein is CASRFSGSGNEQFF.

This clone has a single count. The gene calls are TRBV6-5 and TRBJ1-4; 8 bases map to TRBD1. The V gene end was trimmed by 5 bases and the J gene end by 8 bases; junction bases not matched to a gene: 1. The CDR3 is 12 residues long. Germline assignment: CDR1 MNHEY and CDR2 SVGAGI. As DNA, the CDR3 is TGTGCCAGCAGTACAGGGGGGGAAAAACTGTTTTTT. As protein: CASSTGGEKLFF.

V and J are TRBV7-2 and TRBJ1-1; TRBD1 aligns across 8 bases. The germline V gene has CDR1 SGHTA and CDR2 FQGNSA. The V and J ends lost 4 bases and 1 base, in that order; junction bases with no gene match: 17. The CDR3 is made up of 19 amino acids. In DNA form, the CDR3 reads TGTGCCAGCAGCTATACCTCCTTTGACAGGGGAGTAGGGAACACTGAAGCTTTCTTT. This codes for CASSYTSFDRGVGNTEAFF.

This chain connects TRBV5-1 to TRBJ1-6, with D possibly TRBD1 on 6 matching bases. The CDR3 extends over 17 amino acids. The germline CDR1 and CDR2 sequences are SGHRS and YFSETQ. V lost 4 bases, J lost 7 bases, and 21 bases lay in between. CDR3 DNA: TGCGCCAGCAGCATACAGGGCCGGTCGACGAAGAATTCACCCCTCCACTTT. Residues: CASSIQGRSTKNSPLHF. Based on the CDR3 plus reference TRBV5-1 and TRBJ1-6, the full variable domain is KAGVTQTPRYLIKTRGQQVTLSCSPISGHRSVSWYQQTPGQGLQFLFEYFSETQRNKGNFPGRFSGRQFSNSRSEMNVSTLELGDSALYLCASSIQGRSTKNSPLHFGNGTRLTVT.

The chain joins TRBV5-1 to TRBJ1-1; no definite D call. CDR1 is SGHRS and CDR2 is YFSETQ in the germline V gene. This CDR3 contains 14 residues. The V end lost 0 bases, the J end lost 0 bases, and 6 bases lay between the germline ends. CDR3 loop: CASSLGVVNTEAFF. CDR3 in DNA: TGCGCCAGCAGCTTGGGTGTAGTGAACACTGAAGCTTTCTTT.